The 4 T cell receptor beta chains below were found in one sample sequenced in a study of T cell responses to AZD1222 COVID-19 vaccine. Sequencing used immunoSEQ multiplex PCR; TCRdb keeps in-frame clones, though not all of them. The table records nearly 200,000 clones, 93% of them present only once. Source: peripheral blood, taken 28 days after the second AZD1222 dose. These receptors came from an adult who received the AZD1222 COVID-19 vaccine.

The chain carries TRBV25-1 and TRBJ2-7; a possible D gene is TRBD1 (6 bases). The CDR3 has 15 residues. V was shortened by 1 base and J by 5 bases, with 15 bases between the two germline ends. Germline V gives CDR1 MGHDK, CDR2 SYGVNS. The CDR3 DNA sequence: TGTGCCAGCAGTGAATCGGGCAGGGGTACCCACGAGCAGTACTTC. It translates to CASSESGRGTHEQYF.

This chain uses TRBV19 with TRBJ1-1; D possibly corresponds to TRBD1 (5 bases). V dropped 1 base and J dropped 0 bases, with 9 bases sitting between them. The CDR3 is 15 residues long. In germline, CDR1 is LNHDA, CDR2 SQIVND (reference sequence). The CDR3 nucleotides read TGTGCCAGTAGTATAGGGGCAGGGTTGAACACTGAAGCTTTCTTT. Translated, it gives CASSIGAGLNTEAFF. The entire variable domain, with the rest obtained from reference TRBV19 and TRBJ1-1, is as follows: DGGITQSPKYLFRKEGQNVTLSCEQNLNHDAMYWYRQDPGQGLRLIYYSQIVNDFQKGDIAEGYSVSREKKESFPLTVTSAQKNPTAFYLCASSIGAGLNTEAFFGQGTRLTVV.

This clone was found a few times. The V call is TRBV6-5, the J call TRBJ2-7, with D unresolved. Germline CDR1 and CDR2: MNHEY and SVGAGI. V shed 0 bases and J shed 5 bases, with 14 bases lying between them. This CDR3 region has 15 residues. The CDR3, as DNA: TGTGCCAGCAGTTACTCGTCAGGCCCCTTGGACGAGCAGTACTTC. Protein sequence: CASSYSSGPLDEQYF.

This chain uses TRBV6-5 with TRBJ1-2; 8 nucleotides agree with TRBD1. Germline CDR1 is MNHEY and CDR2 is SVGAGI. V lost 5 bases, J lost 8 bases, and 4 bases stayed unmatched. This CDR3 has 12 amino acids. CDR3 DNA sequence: TGTGCCAGCAGTACAGGGACAGGCGGCTACACCTTC. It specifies CASSTGTGGYTF.